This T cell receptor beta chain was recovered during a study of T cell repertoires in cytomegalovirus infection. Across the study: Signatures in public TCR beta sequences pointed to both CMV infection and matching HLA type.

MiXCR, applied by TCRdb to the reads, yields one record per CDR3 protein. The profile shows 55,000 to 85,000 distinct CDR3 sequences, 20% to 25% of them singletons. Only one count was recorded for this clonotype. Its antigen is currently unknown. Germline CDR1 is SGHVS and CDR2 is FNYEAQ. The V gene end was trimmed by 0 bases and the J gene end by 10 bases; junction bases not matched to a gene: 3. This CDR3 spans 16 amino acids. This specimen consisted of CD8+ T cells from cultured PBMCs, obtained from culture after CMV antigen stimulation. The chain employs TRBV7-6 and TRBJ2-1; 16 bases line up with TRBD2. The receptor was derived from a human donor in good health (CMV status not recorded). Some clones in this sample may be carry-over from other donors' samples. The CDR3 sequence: CASSLAGLAGGWEQFF. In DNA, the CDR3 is TGTGCCAGCAGCTTAGCGGGACTAGCGGGGGGGTGGGAGCAGTTCTTC.